Listed below are T cell receptor beta chains from one sample, sequenced in a study of identical twins. TCRdb ran MiXCR on the 5' RACE reads and lists one entry per CDR3 protein. The sample holds 450,000 to 650,000 distinct CDR3 sequences, 9% to 10% seen once. The same data also went into a second study, on yellow fever vaccine responses in identical twins.

What was sequenced was PBMCs. Every receptor here comes from a woman younger than 30 in good health. CDR3s include the opening cysteine and the closing phenylalanine or tryptophan. A D gene is named only where the DNA matches it firmly. Some rows mark clone size as missing; the rest say once, few, many or name a class of expanded clone.

J	size	V	D	CDR3	DNA
TRBJ2-1	few	TRBV6-4	NA	CASSDGLGQFF	TGTGCCAGCAGTGATGGGTTGGGGCAGTTCTTC
TRBJ2-1	NA	TRBV5-1	TRBD2	CASRRSGMYYNEQFF	TGCGCCAGCAGACGTAGCGGGATGTACTACAATGAGCAGTTCTTC
TRBJ2-7	few	TRBV6-5	TRBD2	CASSSLLKRGAYEQYF	TGTGCCAGCAGTTCCCTGTTAAAGCGGGGGGCCTACGAGCAGTACTTC
TRBJ2-3	few	TRBV7-3	NA	CASSLDRPSTDTQYF	TGTGCCAGCAGCTTGGACAGACCTAGCACAGATACGCAGTATTTT
TRBJ2-6	NA	TRBV19	NA	CASDKPTGGGANVLTF	TGTGCCAGCGATAAACCGACAGGAGGTGGGGCCAACGTCCTGACTTTC
TRBJ2-1	many	TRBV4-3	NA	CASSLDAGNEQFF	TGCGCCAGCAGCCTGGATGCGGGCAATGAGCAGTTCTTC
TRBJ2-1	few	TRBV4-1	TRBD2	CASSLTSGESSYNEQFF	TGCGCCAGCAGCCTCACCAGCGGGGAAAGCTCCTACAATGAGCAGTTCTTC
TRBJ2-1	NA	TRBV7-2	TRBD2	CASSLSGVAGVYNEQFF	TGTGCCAGCAGCTTATCCGGCGTAGCGGGCGTATACAATGAGCAGTTCTTC
TRBJ2-2	many	TRBV11-3	NA	CASSFVATGELFF	TGTGCCAGCAGCTTTGTAGCCACCGGGGAGCTGTTTTTT
TRBJ1-3	few	TRBV27	TRBD1	CASRPTGTGNTIYF	TGTGCCAGCAGACCGACAGGGACTGGAAACACCATATATTTT
TRBJ2-7	few	TRBV9	TRBD1	CASSPRDSYYEQYF	TGTGCCAGCAGCCCACGGGACAGTTACTACGAGCAGTACTTC
TRBJ2-2	NA	TRBV5-1	TRBD2	CASSLLFASGTLNTGELFF	TGCGCCAGCAGCTTGTTGTTCGCTAGCGGGACCTTAAACACCGGGGAGCTGTTTTTT
TRBJ2-5	many	TRBV20-1	TRBD2	CSAQAGTSGVGAQYF	TGCAGTGCGCAAGCCGGGACTAGCGGGGTAGGGGCCCAGTACTTC
TRBJ2-3	few	TRBV11-2	NA	CASTSRATHDTDTQYF	TGTGCCAGCACCTCAAGGGCTACCCATGACACAGATACGCAGTATTTT
TRBJ2-1	NA	TRBV7-8	NA	CASSSRSLGRRSYNEQFF	TGTGCCAGCAGCTCAAGGTCCTTGGGACGCCGCTCCTACAATGAGCAGTTCTTC
TRBJ2-7	NA	TRBV6-1	NA	CASIQRETNSYEQYF	TGTGCCAGCATCCAAAGGGAGACAAACTCCTACGAGCAGTACTTC
TRBJ2-7	few	TRBV7-2	TRBD2	CASSLGWGLASYEQYF	TGTGCCAGCAGCTTAGGATGGGGACTAGCATCCTACGAGCAGTACTTC
TRBJ2-3	few	TRBV10-1	TRBD1	CASSQDRVADTQYF	TGCGCCAGCAGTCAGGACAGGGTTGCAGATACGCAGTATTTT
TRBJ2-7	NA	TRBV6-7	TRBD1	CASSGDRFLLKQYF	TGTGCCAGCAGTGGGGACAGATTCCTACTGAAGCAGTACTTC
TRBJ2-7	NA	TRBV7-2	TRBD1	CASSPSDRAPLPYEQYF	TGTGCCAGCAGCCCGTCGGACAGGGCTCCCCTACCCTACGAGCAGTACTTC
TRBJ2-7	few	TRBV30	TRBD1	CAWRSDRNFYEQYF	TGTGCCTGGAGATCGGACAGGAACTTCTACGAGCAGTACTTC
TRBJ2-3	NA	TRBV6-4	TRBD2	CASSNLAGGLTDTQYF	TGTGCCAGCAGTAACCTAGCGGGGGGACTCACAGATACGCAGTATTTT
TRBJ2-6	few	TRBV9	NA	CASSWADSGANVLTF	TGTGCCAGCAGCTGGGCCGACTCTGGGGCCAACGTCCTGACTTTC
TRBJ2-7	NA	TRBV5-6	NA	CASSSGTDSFYEQYF	TGTGCCAGCAGCAGCGGGACAGATTCCTTCTACGAGCAGTACTTC
TRBJ2-1	few	TRBV11-2	NA	CASSCCGNYNEQFF	TGTGCCAGCAGCTGTTGCGGGAACTACAATGAGCAGTTCTTC
TRBJ1-3	few	TRBV12-3/TRBV12-4	NA	CASSPRTVRDTIYF	TGTGCCAGCAGTCCCCGGACAGTTCGGGACACCATATATTTT
TRBJ2-2	many	TRBV7-2	NA	CASSLVQGTGELFF	TGTGCCAGCAGCCTCGTTCAGGGGACCGGGGAGCTGTTTTTT
TRBJ2-7	NA	TRBV7-2	NA	CASSLRAGSYEQYF	TGTGCCAGCAGCTTAAGAGCGGGTTCCTACGAGCAGTACTTC
TRBJ2-7	many	TRBV10-3	NA	CAISESPRQSYYEQYF	TGTGCCATCAGTGAGTCCCCTCGGCAGAGCTACTACGAGCAGTACTTC
TRBJ1-2	many	TRBV6-1	TRBD1	CASSNRGRGHDYGYTF	TGTGCCAGCAGCAACCGGGGCAGGGGGCATGACTATGGCTACACCTTC
TRBJ1-1	NA	TRBV21-1	NA	CASGRTGINTEAFF	TGTGCCAGCGGAAGAACAGGTATCAACACTGAAGCTTTCTTT
TRBJ2-7	NA	TRBV6-5	NA	CASSSDRSLYEQYF	TGTGCCAGCAGTTCCGACAGGAGCCTCTACGAGCAGTACTTC
TRBJ1-5	many	TRBV20-1	NA	CSAKGGGQPQHF	TGCAGTGCGAAGGGGGGCGGTCAGCCCCAGCATTTT
TRBJ2-6	once	TRBV20-1	NA	CSARVATAASGANVLTF	TGCAGTGCTAGAGTCGCTACAGCGGCTTCTGGGGCCAACGTCCTGACTTTC
TRBJ2-1	many	TRBV20-1	NA	CSASLLIGGEQFF	TGCAGTGCTAGTCTGCTGATCGGTGGGGAGCAGTTCTTC
TRBJ2-7	NA	TRBV5-1	NA	CASSLQGRSTYEQYF	TGCGCCAGCAGCTTGCAGGGACGGTCTACCTACGAGCAGTACTTC
TRBJ2-2	many	TRBV7-2	NA	CASSPDMNTGELFF	TGTGCCAGCAGCCCCGACATGAACACCGGGGAGCTGTTTTTT
TRBJ1-1	many	TRBV2	NA	CASSGTIEGTEAFF	TGTGCCTCCTCAGGAACCATCGAAGGGACTGAAGCTTTCTTT
TRBJ2-2	NA	TRBV9	NA	CASSVGGANTGELFF	TGTGCCAGCAGCGTAGGGGGAGCGAACACCGGGGAGCTGTTTTTT
TRBJ2-3	NA	TRBV4-3	NA	CASSQDSGRLTYTDTQYF	TGCGCCAGCAGCCAAGATTCGGGAAGGCTTACCTACACAGATACGCAGTATTTT
TRBJ2-7	many	TRBV28	TRBD2	CASSDPTSGRAYEQYF	TGTGCCAGCAGTGACCCGACTAGCGGGAGGGCCTACGAGCAGTACTTC
TRBJ2-3	many	TRBV20-1	NA	CSGTHGDTQYF	TGCAGCGGGACCCACGGAGATACGCAGTATTTT
TRBJ2-7	many	TRBV29-1	NA	CSVETPDVRGFRYEQYF	TGCAGCGTTGAAACCCCCGACGTCCGGGGGTTTCGTTACGAGCAGTACTTC
TRBJ2-3	many	TRBV5-1	TRBD1	CASSLVGTGGHDTQYF	TGCGCCAGCAGCTTGGTCGGGACAGGGGGCCATGATACGCAGTATTTT
TRBJ2-7	many	TRBV5-1	TRBD1	CASSPGTGDWYEQYF	TGCGCCAGCAGCCCGGGGACAGGGGATTGGTACGAGCAGTACTTC
TRBJ1-2	few	TRBV7-9	TRBD1	CASSYGTDYYGYTF	TGTGCCAGCAGCTACGGGACAGATTACTATGGCTACACCTTC